A single sample is the source of the 12 T cell receptor beta chains below, sequenced in a study of cytomegalovirus exposure and HLA in healthy donors. A multiplex PCR was run with 60 Vbeta primers and 13 Jbeta primers. The data were produced by immunoSEQ multiplex PCR, yet TCRdb's version contains in-frame clones alone and is incomplete. In the table there are more than 150,000 clones, over 75% of which are singletons. The sample consisted of PBMCs. Every receptor here comes from a man in his fifties in good health and CMV-seropositive.

The rearrangement joins TRBV6-5 to TRBJ2-3; D unresolved. The germline gives CDR1 MNHEY, CDR2 SVGAGI. Trimming cost V 0 bases and J 1 base, with 5 bases left between them. The CDR3 runs 14 residues. CDR3 coding DNA: TGTGCCAGCAGTTACTCTGAGGGCACAGATACGCAGTATTTT. This gives the protein CASSYSEGTDTQYF.

V and J are TRBV12-5 and TRBJ1-2; 8 bases fit TRBD1. Germline CDR1 LGHNT, CDR2 FRNRAP. CDR3 length: 13 amino acids. V shed 2 bases and J 8 bases; nucleotides not matched to a gene: 4. In nucleotides, the CDR3 is TGTGCTAGTGGTTTGCCCAGGGGGCAGGGCTACACCTTC. This gives the protein CASGLPRGQGYTF.

The chain uses TRBV5-6 and TRBJ2-7, with TRBD1 matching over 9 bases. This CDR3 has 15 amino acids. Germline V gene lookup returns CDR1 SGHDT and CDR2 YYEEEE. Losses at the gene ends were 2 bases for V and 1 base for J; bases not matched to a gene: 4. CDR3 bases: TGTGCCAGCAGCTTAACCGGGACAGGGTCCTACGAGCAGTACGTC. Its protein product is CASSLTGTGSYEQYV.

V usage is TRBV28 and J usage is TRBJ1-2; D remains unclear. Trimming took off 7 bases at V and 5 bases at J, with 17 bases between the two ends. There are 14 residues in the CDR3. CDR1 is MDHEN, CDR2 SYDVKM, per germline. The CDR3 is CASTPDFGSYGYTF. CDR3 bases: TGTGCCAGCACACCAGACTTTGGGTCTTATGGCTACACCTTC.

V and J are TRBV4-3 and TRBJ2-5; perhaps TRBD1 as D (5 bases). The better agreement between TRBJ2-7 and the DNA end casts doubt on the J call. The CDR3 runs 15 residues. Germline CDR1 LGHNA, CDR2 YSLEER. The CDR3 nucleotides read TGCGCCAGCAGCCAAGATGGGGCCAGGGTGGGCGAGCAGTACTTC. It encodes CASSQDGARVGEQYF.

The chain recombines TRBV4-2 with TRBJ1-6, with D maybe TRBD1 (5 bases). From germline, CDR1 is LGHNA and CDR2 YNFKEQ. CDR3 size: 16 residues. V gave up 0 bases and J gave up 5 bases, with 11 bases separating them. The CDR3 nucleotides read TGTGCCAGCAGCCAAGACAGGACACTTAATAATTCACCCCTCCACTTT. Translation gives CASSQDRTLNNSPLHF.

This clone was seen once. The rearrangement links TRBV7-2 to TRBJ1-2, with 8 bases fitting TRBD1. The V gene end was trimmed by 4 bases and the J gene end by 8 bases; junction bases not matched to a gene: 12. The germline V gene encodes CDR1 SGHTA and CDR2 FQGNSA. There are 15 residues in the CDR3. CDR3 sequence (DNA): TGTGCCAGCAGCTCAGAGATAGGGACAGGAGAAGGCTACACCTTC. This codes for CASSSEIGTGEGYTF.

The chain links TRBV4-1 to TRBJ2-1; D is perhaps TRBD2 (6 bases). The germline V and J ends were trimmed by 1 base and 3 bases, with 10 bases remaining between them. CDR1 is MGHRA, CDR2 YSYEKL, per germline. The CDR3 has 15 residues. CDR3 sequence (DNA): TGCGCCAGCAGCCAAGCGGGACTCAACTACAATGAGCAGTTCTTC. It encodes CASSQAGLNYNEQFF.

The rearrangement uses TRBV6-1 and TRBJ1-1; TRBD1 is a possible D gene (6 bases). The germline gives CDR1 MNHNS, CDR2 SASEGT. V was clipped by 8 bases and J by 0 bases, with 10 bases between them. This CDR3 is built from 13 residues. The CDR3: CASGGQLNTEAFF. The CDR3, as DNA: TGTGCCAGCGGAGGACAGTTGAACACTGAAGCTTTCTTT.

DNA of the CDR3: TGTGCCAGTAAAGACGGGACCTACGAGCAGTACTTC. The encoded protein is CASKDGTYEQYF. The chain links TRBV7-8 to TRBJ2-7; TRBD2 might be the D (5 bases). The germline V and J ends were trimmed by 9 bases and 2 bases, with 11 bases remaining between them. CDR1 is SGHVS and CDR2 is FQNEAQ in the germline V gene. This CDR3 has 12 residues.

The chain joins TRBV27 to TRBJ1-1, with TRBD1 matching over 7 bases. Trimming cost V 5 bases and J 12 bases; bases outside gene matches: 9. There are 12 residues in the CDR3. CDR1 and CDR2 from the germline V gene are MNHEY and SMNVEV (reference sequence). The CDR3 DNA reads as TGTGCCAGCAGTCCGAGACAGGGTTTGCCTTTCTTT. Protein: CASSPRQGLPFF.

V and J are TRBV7-9 and TRBJ1-5; TRBD1 matches at 9 bases. This CDR3 spans 14 amino acids. The germline gives CDR1 SEHNR, CDR2 FQNEAQ (reference sequence). V shed 5 bases and J 3 bases; nucleotides not matched to a gene: 2. The CDR3 nucleotides read TGTGCCAGCAGCGGGACAGGGCACAATCAGCCCCAGCATTTT. This translates into CASSGTGHNQPQHF.